Each of the 26 T cell receptor beta chains below was sequenced from the same sample in a study of long-term antiretroviral therapy in people with HIV. The assay, immunoSEQ v3.0, was run at survey level. TCRdb's table, derived via immunoSEQ multiplex PCR, lists solely in-frame clones and lacks some. Of roughly 25,000 clones in the sample, around 85% were seen once. The material sequenced was unsorted PBMCs, taken 2.3 years after starting antiretroviral therapy. The receptors derive from a man between 40 and 49 years old with HIV.

The rearrangement links TRBV2 to TRBJ1-2; 11 bases match TRBD1. Germline CDR1 SNHLY, CDR2 FYNNEI. J gave up 7 bases and V 6 bases, and 7 bases lay outside the gene matches. The CDR3 extends over 14 amino acids. The CDR3 DNA reads as TGTGCCAGCAGAGAGGGGACAGGGGGTAGTGGCTACACCTTC. The encoded protein is CASREGTGGSGYTF.

The chain couples TRBV19 to TRBJ2-7, with 9 bases fitting TRBD1. The CDR3 totals 14 residues. Germline V gene lookup returns CDR1 LNHDA and CDR2 SQIVND (reference sequence). The trim removed 4 bases at V and 5 bases at J, leaving 6 bases unmatched. The CDR3 loop is CASSTGQGGHEQYF. The CDR3 DNA sequence: TGTGCCAGTAGTACGGGACAGGGTGGCCACGAGCAGTACTTC.

This sequence joins TRBV5-4 and TRBJ1-1, with D tentatively TRBD1 (6 bases). V was trimmed by 0 bases and J by 9 bases, leaving 24 bases between them. Germline assignment: CDR1 SGHNT and CDR2 YYREEE (reference sequence). The CDR3 spans 17 residues. The CDR3 loop is CASSLEYGDMAFQQAFF. CDR3 DNA sequence: TGTGCCAGCAGCTTGGAATACGGGGACATGGCCTTCCAACAAGCTTTCTTT.

The chain recombines TRBV19 with TRBJ2-3, with TRBD1 matching over 7 bases. Germline CDR1 LNHDA, CDR2 SQIVND (reference sequence). J was trimmed by 0 bases and V by 6 bases; bases with no gene match: 6. The CDR3 has 15 residues. The CDR3 loop reads CASRPGQLSTDTQYF. The CDR3 nucleotides read TGTGCCAGTAGACCGGGACAGCTAAGCACAGATACGCAGTATTTT.

Points on this clone: Other DNA sequences within the sample encode an identical CDR3. The rearrangement joins TRBV12-5 to TRBJ1-3; no clear D. In germline, CDR1 is LGHNT, CDR2 FRNRAP. CDR3 length: 16 amino acids. The V and J ends lost 6 bases and 4 bases respectively, with 19 bases between them. The CDR3 sequence is CASGTPVGTTGNTIYF. CDR3 in DNA: TGTGCTAGTGGGACCCCAGTGGGAACGACGGGAAACACCATATATTTT.

The V and J genes are TRBV7-9 and TRBJ1-4; TRBD1 is a possible D gene (6 bases). The CDR3 totals 14 residues. CDR1 is SEHNR and CDR2 is FQNEAQ in the germline V gene (reference sequence). Trimming removed 2 bases from V and 2 bases from J, with 6 bases in between. The CDR3 coding sequence is TGTGCCAGCAGCTTAAGGGGGACTAATGAAAAACTGTTTTTT. As protein: CASSLRGTNEKLFF.

This clone was seen only once. The chain recombines TRBV13 with TRBJ2-3; the match to TRBD2 covers 10 bases. CDR3 length: 16 residues. CDR1 and CDR2 from the germline V gene are PRHDT and FYEKMQ (reference sequence). Trimming removed 4 bases from V and 7 bases from J; junction bases left unmatched: 11. In DNA form, the CDR3 reads TGTGCCAGCAGCTCTTCTCCGGGACTAGCGCAAAATACGCAGTATTTT. It codes for CASSSSPGLAQNTQYF.

The chain has TRBV2 and TRBJ2-1; D call uncertain. Trimming removed 10 bases from V and 0 bases from J, with 10 bases in between. Germline V gives CDR1 SNHLY, CDR2 FYNNEI. This CDR3 comprises 13 residues. DNA for the CDR3: TGTGCCACTGCAGCCAGCTCCTACAATGAGCAGTTCTTC. Its translation is CATAASSYNEQFF.

The genes are TRBV29-1 and TRBJ2-1; TRBD1 agrees at 7 bases. The CDR3 consists of 13 residues. V lost 2 bases, J lost 7 bases, and 5 bases stayed unmatched. Germline-derived CDR1 and CDR2 are SQVTM and ANQGSEA. The CDR3 sequence is CSVEYSQGNEQFF. Written as DNA, the CDR3 is TGCAGCGTTGAATACTCACAGGGGAATGAGCAGTTCTTC.

V gene TRBV9 combines with J gene TRBJ1-2; D ambiguous. The CDR3 loop spans 14 amino acids. The germline V gene encodes CDR1 SGDLS and CDR2 YYNGEE. Trimming removed 0 bases from V and 5 bases from J, with 11 bases in between. The CDR3 region has the DNA TGTGCCAGCAGCGTAGAGAATGGCGTTTATGGCTACACCTTC. This gives the protein CASSVENGVYGYTF.

The rearrangement joins TRBV5-1 to TRBJ1-1, with a tentative D call TRBD1 (5 bases). The length of the CDR3 is 17 residues. Germline lookup yields CDR1 SGHRS and CDR2 YFSETQ. Trimming took off 0 bases at V and 1 base at J, with 16 bases between the two ends. As DNA, the CDR3 is TGCGCCAGCAGCTTGGGCGTAGGGGATGGACCGAACACTGAAGCTTTCTTT. Translating gives CASSLGVGDGPNTEAFF.

The genes are TRBV2 and TRBJ1-5; unclear D gene. V was trimmed by 1 base and J by 6 bases, leaving 10 bases between them. The V gene's germline CDR1 is SNHLY and CDR2 FYNNEI. There are 14 residues in the CDR3. The chain's CDR3 is CASSEEPGIQPQHF. DNA of the CDR3: TGTGCCAGCAGTGAAGAACCGGGGATTCAGCCCCAGCATTTT.

The chain joins TRBV14 to TRBJ1-1; D gene unclear. This CDR3 is built from 15 residues. V was trimmed by 0 bases and J by 1 base, leaving 9 bases between them. Germline CDR1 SGHDN, CDR2 FVKESK. The DNA for the CDR3 is TGTGCCAGCAGCCAAGATGGTAGGGCGAACACTGAAGCTTTCTTT. Its translation is CASSQDGRANTEAFF.

The V call is TRBV2, the J call TRBJ2-6; 7 positions agree with TRBD1. Germline values: CDR1 SNHLY, CDR2 FYNNEI. The J segment lost 0 bases and the V segment lost 4 bases, leaving 3 bases of the junction unmatched. CDR3 length: 16 residues. This CDR3 is CASSGDSNSGANVLTF. For the CDR3, the DNA is TGTGCCAGCAGTGGGGACAGCAACTCTGGGGCCAACGTCCTGACTTTC.

V usage is TRBV6-5 and J usage is TRBJ2-1; the D gene is possibly TRBD2 (5 bases). The CDR3 totals 13 residues. CDR1 is MNHEY and CDR2 is SVGAGI in the germline V gene. Between the trimmed V and J ends, which lost 0 bases and 9 bases, there was a span of 9 bases. CDR3 nucleotide sequence: TGTGCCAGCAGTTACTCGAGGGTGGGTGAGCAGTTCTTC. This encodes CASSYSRVGEQFF.

The chain recombines TRBV15 with TRBJ2-7; D is perhaps TRBD2 (7 bases). V was pared by 5 bases and J by 2 bases, with 13 bases between. Germline values: CDR1 LNHNV, CDR2 YYDKDF (reference sequence). The CDR3 is 14 amino acids. The DNA of the CDR3 is TGTGCCACCAGCGGGAGGGGGGCGGCCTACGAGCAGTACTTC. This encodes CATSGRGAAYEQYF.

The rearrangement joins TRBV10-3 to TRBJ1-2; D is uncertain. This CDR3 has 13 amino acids. V dropped 3 bases and J dropped 6 bases, with 11 bases sitting between them. Germline CDR1 reads ENHRY; CDR2 reads SYGVKD. The CDR3 loop is CAISDGWSDGYTF. The CDR3 DNA is TGTGCCATCAGTGATGGGTGGTCAGATGGCTACACCTTC.

A word on this clone: Mismatch with germline at one junction end may stem from a read error. The chain links TRBV2 to TRBJ2-3; possibly TRBD2 for D (5 bases). Germline V gives CDR1 SNHLY, CDR2 FYNNEI. The CDR3 consists of 12 residues. The CDR3 sequence: CASSKAADTQYF. In DNA, the CDR3 is TGTGCCAGCAGTAAAGCGGCAGATACGCAGTATTTT.

The chain employs TRBV7-2 and TRBJ2-2; D perhaps matches TRBD1 (5 bases). Trimming pared 2 bases from V and 4 bases from J, leaving 11 bases between. The length of the CDR3 is 15 residues. Germline CDR1 reads SGHTA; CDR2 reads FQGNSA. CDR3 DNA: TGTGCCAGCAGCTTACAGGGCAGTCGCACCGGGGAGCTGTTTTTT. Its protein is CASSLQGSRTGELFF.

The chain links TRBV5-1 to TRBJ2-7; 8 nucleotides align to TRBD1. Germline values: CDR1 SGHRS, CDR2 YFSETQ. V dropped 4 bases and J dropped 2; count of bases not matched to a gene: 8. The CDR3 is 15 amino acids. CDR3 DNA sequence: TGCGCCAGCAGCCGGGTATCAGGGGGCACCTACGAGCAGTACTTC. Residues: CASSRVSGGTYEQYF.

The V and J genes are TRBV11-3 and TRBJ2-7, with TRBD1 identical over 9 bases. Germline V gives CDR1 SGHNT, CDR2 YENEEA. Trimming took 5 bases from V and 1 from J; bases not matched to a gene: 3. The CDR3 covers 14 residues. CDR3 DNA sequence: TGTGCCAGCAGCCTCGGGACAGGGTCCTACGAGCAGTACTTC. It is translated as CASSLGTGSYEQYF.

V is TRBV7-6 and J is TRBJ2-2, with D uncertain. There are 15 residues in the CDR3. Trimming took off 2 bases at V and 0 bases at J, with 7 bases between the two ends. The germline CDR1 and CDR2 sequences are SGHVS and FNYEAQ. The CDR3 reads CASSLPYTNTGELFF. The DNA of the CDR3 is TGTGCCAGCAGCTTACCATATACGAACACCGGGGAGCTGTTTTTT.

The chain is built from TRBV5-6 and TRBJ2-5, with TRBD1 identical over 8 bases. Trimming took 4 bases from V and 2 from J; bases not matched to a gene: 10. CDR3 length equals 16 residues. Germline V gene sequence: CDR1 SGHDT, CDR2 YYEEEE. CDR3 nucleotides: TGTGCCAGCAGCGGACGGACAGGGCCTCTTCAAGAGACCCAGTACTTC. This sequence encodes CASSGRTGPLQETQYF. Combining the CDR3 with reference TRBV5-6 and TRBJ2-5 gives the whole variable domain DAGVTQSPTHLIKTRGQQVTLRCSPKSGHDTVSWYQQALGQGPQFIFQYYEEEERQRGNFPDRFSGHQFPNYSSELNVNALLLGDSALYLCASSGRTGPLQETQYFGPGTRLLVL.

This chain links TRBV5-1 with TRBJ2-1; no reliable D call. Germline V gives CDR1 SGHRS, CDR2 YFSETQ. V lost 0 bases and J lost 7, with 11 bases in between. The CDR3 is 14 residues long. The CDR3 sequence: CASSLGGRINEQFF. The DNA for the CDR3 is TGCGCCAGCAGCTTGGGGGGAAGGATAAATGAGCAGTTCTTC.

DNA for the CDR3: TGTGCCAGCAGCTCCAGGACAGGGAGCACAGATACGCAGTATTTT. Translation: CASSSRTGSTDTQYF. The chain joins TRBV21-1 to TRBJ2-3; the table's TRBD1 call for D was not verified on the DNA. TRBV21-1 is a documented pseudogene. CDR3 size: 15 residues.

CDR3 residues: CASLKGAGNEQFF. Written as DNA, the CDR3 is TGTGCCAGCCTCAAGGGGGCCGGGAATGAGCAGTTCTTC. The chain joins TRBV21-1 to TRBJ2-1; the DNA was not used to check the table's D call, TRBD1. TRBV21-1 represents a pseudogene. The CDR3 runs 13 residues.